This TCR beta chain appears in the sequencing data of a study of shared clonotypes between healthy human individuals. Whole-study results and caveats: Rarefaction analysis demonstrated incomplete sorted-subset sequencing notwithstanding large depth. Among several donors, roughly 5% of naive CD4 clonotypes were found in common.

Concerning this clone itself: What it recognizes is unknown.

Sequencing was performed with immunoSEQ multiplex PCR; in TCRdb, only in-frame clones are kept and a portion is missing. The sample has over a million clones, about 75% seen once. The V end was cut by 3 bases, the J end by 1 base, with 12 bases between. The germline V gene encodes CDR1 ENHRY and CDR2 SYGVKD. The CDR3 consists of 15 residues. This TCR was recovered from a man aged 18 to 29 in good health. Sequenced sample: memory CD4+ T cells sorted from blood. The subset denotes: CD45RA-negative fraction. The chain carries TRBV10-3 and TRBJ1-2; no definite D call. CDR3 loop: CAISDDAVGNYGYTF. For the CDR3, the DNA is TGTGCCATCAGTGATGACGCGGTCGGTAACTATGGCTACACCTTC.